This T cell receptor (beta chain) was retrieved from a study of identical twins. Findings of the study overall: Less excess twin sharing appeared in beta out-of-frame sequences. Rather than following the same donors, the conclusions depended on cross-sectional statistical analysis. Insertion counts were lower in abundant cord blood beta clonotypes, a trend that memory repertoires did not show.

Losses at the gene ends were 0 bases for V and 8 bases for J; bases not matched to a gene: 7. The CDR3 loop spans 14 amino acids. Germline CDR1 is DFQATT and CDR2 is SNEGSKA (reference sequence). The sample holds a few counts of this clonotype. The antigen remains undetermined. cDNA carried unique molecular identifiers, and a universal primer site was added by template switching. MiXCR, applied by TCRdb to the 5' RACE reads, yields one record per CDR3 protein. The table has more than 400,000 distinct CDR3 sequences, roughly 15% seen once. This sample also appeared in a second study, on yellow fever vaccine responses in identical twins.

The V call is TRBV20-1, the J call TRBJ2-3, with 8 bases lining up with TRBD1. Sequencing input: CD4+ T cells sorted from blood. The receptor was isolated from a woman aged 18-29 years in good health. In DNA form, the CDR3 reads TGCAGTGCTAGAGATCCAGGGGGCCGGGGTACGCAGTATTTT. The encoded protein is CSARDPGGRGTQYF.